This T cell receptor beta chain was recorded in a study of Graves' ophthalmopathy and Graves' hyperthyroidism. The study amplified TCR beta CDR3 regions using RNA transcripts. HTBI-primed RT-PCR formed the first round, and a multiplex PCR formed the second. TCRdb used MiXCR to reprocess the multiplex PCR reads, holding one entry per CDR3 protein. The sample shows 500,000 to 800,000 distinct CDR3 sequences, roughly 39% of them seen only once. CDR1 is WSHSY, CDR2 SAAADI, per germline. This CDR3 comprises 13 residues. V shed 7 bases, J shed 4 bases, and the junction held 3 bases outside the gene matches. CAS ≥3, NOSPECS ≥4, moderate-to-severe activity and duration under 3 months marked donors with ophthalmopathy. Exclusion applied to patients with other autoimmune diseases, uncontrolled infections, pregnancy or lactation. As the starting material, roughly 9.7 ml of fresh peripheral blood yielded the PBMCs.

This chain uses TRBV10-2 with TRBJ2-1; 8 nucleotides line up with TRBD2. This receptor was taken from an adult man with Graves' ophthalmopathy. Material for sequencing was peripheral blood. The CDR3 nucleotides read TGCGCCAGCACCGGGGGGGCGTACAATGAGCAGTTCTTC. Its protein product is CASTGGAYNEQFF.